Described below is a single T cell receptor beta chain sequence and its context. V lost 5 bases to trimming and J lost 0 bases; unmatched junction nucleotides: 4. The CDR3 is 15 amino acids. Germline V lookup: CDR1 LNHDA, CDR2 SQIVND (reference sequence). Primers: 60 Vbeta forward and 13 Jbeta reverse. Some clones are missing from TCRdb's copy, which holds only in-frame ones; the method was immunoSEQ multiplex PCR. Of roughly 200,000 clones listed, approximately 85% are singletons. The data derive from a study of cytomegalovirus exposure and HLA in healthy donors. The sample comprised PBMCs. The TCR originated in a girl aged 5 to 17 in good health and CMV-seropositive. The chain recombines TRBV19 with TRBJ2-7; 10 positions match TRBD1. CDR3 amino acids: CASSYRDRGSYEQYF. CDR3 in DNA: TGTGCCAGTAGTTACCGGGACAGGGGCTCCTACGAGCAGTACTTC.